This T cell receptor (beta chain) was retrieved from a study of regulatory T cells in long-lasting Graves disease. The CDR3 has 18 residues. With 1 base clipped from V and 2 bases from J, the junction kept 11 bases outside the gene matches. CDR1 is SGHVS and CDR2 is FNYEAQ in the germline V gene. Arm-PCR of CDR3 regions and iRepertoire HTBI primers were the basis on which TCR beta libraries were built. TCRdb re-derived calls from the multiplex PCR reads in MiXCR, one entry per CDR3 protein. Here the sample spans some 500,000 distinct CDR3 sequences, roughly 15% being singletons. This clonotype was observed a handful of times. Time point described: newly diagnosed GD, antithyroid drugs for less than 3 months. PBMC RNA was the source of the TCR library. The same sample was also studied in work on T cells in Graves' hyperthyroidism and ophthalmopathy.

The source was peripheral blood mononuclear cells (PBMCs), collected at new diagnosis, from a patient treated with antithyroid drugs. The source of this sequence is a woman aged 35 to 60 with Graves disease. The rearrangement links TRBV7-6 to TRBJ2-7; TRBD1 matches 10 bases. CDR3 bases: TGTGCCAGCAGCTTAGGAGGGTCCGGAGGGACAGGGGCCTACGAGCAGTACTTC. Its translation: CASSLGGSGGTGAYEQYF.